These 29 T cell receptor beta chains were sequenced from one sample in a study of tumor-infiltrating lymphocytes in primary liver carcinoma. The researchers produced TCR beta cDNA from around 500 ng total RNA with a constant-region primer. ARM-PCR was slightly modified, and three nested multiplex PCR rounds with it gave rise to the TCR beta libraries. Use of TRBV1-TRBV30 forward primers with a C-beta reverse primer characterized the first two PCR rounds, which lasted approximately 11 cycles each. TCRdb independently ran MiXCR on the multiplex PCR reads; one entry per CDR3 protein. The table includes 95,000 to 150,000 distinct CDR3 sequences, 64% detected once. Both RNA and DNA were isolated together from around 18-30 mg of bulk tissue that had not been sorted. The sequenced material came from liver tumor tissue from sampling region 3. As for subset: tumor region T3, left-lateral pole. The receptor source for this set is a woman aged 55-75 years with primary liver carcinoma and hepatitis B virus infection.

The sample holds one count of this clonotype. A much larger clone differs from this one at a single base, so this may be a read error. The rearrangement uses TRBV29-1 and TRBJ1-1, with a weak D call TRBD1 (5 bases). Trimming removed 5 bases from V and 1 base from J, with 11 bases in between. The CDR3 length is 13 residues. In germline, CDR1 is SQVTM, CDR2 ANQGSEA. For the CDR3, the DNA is TGCAGCGTTATGGGGGGAGGGAACACTGAAGCTTTCTTT. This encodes CSVMGGGNTEAFF.

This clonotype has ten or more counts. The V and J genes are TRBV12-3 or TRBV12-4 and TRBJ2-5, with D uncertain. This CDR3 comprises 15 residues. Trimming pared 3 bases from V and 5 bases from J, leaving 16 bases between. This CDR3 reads CASSLGSWGWETQYF. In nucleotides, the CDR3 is TGTGCCAGCAGTTTGGGGTCTTGGGGATGGGAGACCCAGTACTTC.

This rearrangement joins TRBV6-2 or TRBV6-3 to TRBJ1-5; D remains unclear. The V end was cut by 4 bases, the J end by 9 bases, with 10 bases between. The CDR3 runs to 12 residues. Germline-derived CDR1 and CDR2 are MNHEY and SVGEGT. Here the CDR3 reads CASSCTHRPQHF. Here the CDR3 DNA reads TGTGCCAGCAGTTGCACGCATCGGCCCCAGCATTTT.

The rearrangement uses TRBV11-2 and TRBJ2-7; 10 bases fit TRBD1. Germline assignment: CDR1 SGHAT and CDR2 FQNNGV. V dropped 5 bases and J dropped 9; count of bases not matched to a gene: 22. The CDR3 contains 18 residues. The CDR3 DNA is TGTGCCAGCAGCGGGGGACAGGGGTTGGCTGGACTTTATAACGGGCAGTACTTC. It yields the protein CASSGGQGLAGLYNGQYF.

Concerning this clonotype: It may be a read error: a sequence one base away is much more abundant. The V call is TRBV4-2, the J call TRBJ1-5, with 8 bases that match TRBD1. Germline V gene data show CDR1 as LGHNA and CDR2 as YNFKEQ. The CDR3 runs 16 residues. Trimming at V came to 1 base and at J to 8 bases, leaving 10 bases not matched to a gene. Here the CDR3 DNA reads TGTGCCAGCAGCCAAGTTGTCAGGACAGGGTTAGAGCCCCAGCATTTT. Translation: CASSQVVRTGLEPQHF.

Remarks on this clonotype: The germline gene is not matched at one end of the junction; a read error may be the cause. Here the CDR3 reads CASSLELASTDTQYF. CDR3 sequence (DNA): TGTGCCAGCAGCCTGGAACTAGCCAGCACAGATACTCAGTATTTT. V and J are TRBV11-3 and TRBJ2-3; a weak D match, TRBD2 (6 bases). The CDR3 contains 15 residues. Germline V gene sequence: CDR1 SGHNT, CDR2 YENEEA.

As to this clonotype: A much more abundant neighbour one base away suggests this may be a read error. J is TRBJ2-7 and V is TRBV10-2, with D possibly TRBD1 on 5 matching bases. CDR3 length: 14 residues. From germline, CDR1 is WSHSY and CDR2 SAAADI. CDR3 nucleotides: TGCGTCAGCAGTCACGACTTCGACAGCTACGAGCAGTACTTC. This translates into CVSSHDFDSYEQYF.

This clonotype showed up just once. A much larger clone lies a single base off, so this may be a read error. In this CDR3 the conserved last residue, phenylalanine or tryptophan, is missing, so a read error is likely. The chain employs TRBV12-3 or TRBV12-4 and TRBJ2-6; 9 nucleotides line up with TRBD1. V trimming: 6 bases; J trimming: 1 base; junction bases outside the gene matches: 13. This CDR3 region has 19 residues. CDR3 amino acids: CASSPTSGTGRSGANVLTI. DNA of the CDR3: TGTGCCAGCAGCCCAACCTCCGGGACAGGGAGGTCTGGGGCCAACGTCCTGACTATC.

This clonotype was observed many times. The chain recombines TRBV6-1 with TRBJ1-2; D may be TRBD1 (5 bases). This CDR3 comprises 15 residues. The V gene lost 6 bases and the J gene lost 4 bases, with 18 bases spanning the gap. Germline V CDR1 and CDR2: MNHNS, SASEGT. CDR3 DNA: TGTGCCAGCAGGTTGGGGGGGGTTGGCGCCTATGGCTACACCTTC. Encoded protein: CASRLGGVGAYGYTF.

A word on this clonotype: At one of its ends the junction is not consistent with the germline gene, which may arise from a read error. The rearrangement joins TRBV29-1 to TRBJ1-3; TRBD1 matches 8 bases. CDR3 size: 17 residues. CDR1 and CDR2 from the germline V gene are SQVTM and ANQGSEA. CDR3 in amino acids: CSVGGHSSQGAGSTIYF. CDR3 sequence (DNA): TGCAGCGTTGGGGGCCATTCGAGTCAGGGGGCTGGAAGCACCATATATTTC.

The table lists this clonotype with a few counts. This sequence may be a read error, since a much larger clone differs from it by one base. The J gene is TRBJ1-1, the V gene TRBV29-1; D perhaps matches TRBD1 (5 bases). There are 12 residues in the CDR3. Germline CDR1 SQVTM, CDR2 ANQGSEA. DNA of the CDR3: TGCAGCGTTGGGATTAAACAGGCTGAAGCTTCCTTT. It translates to CSVGIKQAEASF.

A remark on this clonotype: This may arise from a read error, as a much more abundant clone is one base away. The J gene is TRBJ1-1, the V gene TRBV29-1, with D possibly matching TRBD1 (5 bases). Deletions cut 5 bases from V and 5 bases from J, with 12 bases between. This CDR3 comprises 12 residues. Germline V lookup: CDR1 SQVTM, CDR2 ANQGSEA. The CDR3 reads CSVQNRGTEAFF. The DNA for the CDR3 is TGCAGCGTTCAAAATCGGGGGACTGAAGCTTTCTTT.

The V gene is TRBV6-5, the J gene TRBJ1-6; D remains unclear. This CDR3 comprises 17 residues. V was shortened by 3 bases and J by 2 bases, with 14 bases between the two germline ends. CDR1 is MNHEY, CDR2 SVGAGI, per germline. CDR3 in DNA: TGTGCCAGCAGTTATTCGGGTGGAGGGACCTATAATTCACCCCTCCACTTT. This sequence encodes CASSYSGGGTYNSPLHF.

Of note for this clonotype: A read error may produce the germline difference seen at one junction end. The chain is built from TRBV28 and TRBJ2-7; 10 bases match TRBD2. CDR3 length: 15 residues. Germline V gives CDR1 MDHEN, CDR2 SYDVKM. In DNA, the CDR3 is TGTGTCAGCTCTTGGACTAGCGGACCTATCCACGAGCAGTACTTC. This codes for CVSSWTSGPIHEQYF.

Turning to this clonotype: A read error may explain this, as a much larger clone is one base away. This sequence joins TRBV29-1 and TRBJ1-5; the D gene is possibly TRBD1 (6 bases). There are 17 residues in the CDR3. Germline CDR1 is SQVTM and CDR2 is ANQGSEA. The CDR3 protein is CGPRAHSQGLSNQPQHF. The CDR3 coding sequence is TGCGGCCCCAGGGCGCACTCCCAGGGGCTTAGCAATCAGCCCCAGCATTTT.

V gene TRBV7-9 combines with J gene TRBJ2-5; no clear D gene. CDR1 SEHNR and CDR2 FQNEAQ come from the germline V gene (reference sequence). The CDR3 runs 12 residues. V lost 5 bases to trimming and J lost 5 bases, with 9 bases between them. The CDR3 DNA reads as TGTGCCAGCAGCCCGGAAGGGGAGACCCAGTACTTC. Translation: CASSPEGETQYF.

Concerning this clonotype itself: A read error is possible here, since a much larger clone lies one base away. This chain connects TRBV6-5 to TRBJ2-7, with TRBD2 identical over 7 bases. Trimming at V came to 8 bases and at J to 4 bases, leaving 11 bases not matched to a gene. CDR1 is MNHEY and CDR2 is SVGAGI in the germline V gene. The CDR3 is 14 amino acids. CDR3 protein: CASRGEGGKYEQYF. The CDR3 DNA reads TGTGCCAGCCGGGGGGAGGGCGGGAAGTACGAGCAGTACTTC.

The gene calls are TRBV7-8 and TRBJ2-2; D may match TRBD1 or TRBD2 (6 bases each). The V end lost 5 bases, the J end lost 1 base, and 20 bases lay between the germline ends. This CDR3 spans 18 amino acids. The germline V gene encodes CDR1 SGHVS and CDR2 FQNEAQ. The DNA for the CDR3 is TGTGCCAGCAGCATACACGGTACGGGGGACATGAACACCGGGGAGCTGTTTTTT. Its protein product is CASSIHGTGDMNTGELFF.

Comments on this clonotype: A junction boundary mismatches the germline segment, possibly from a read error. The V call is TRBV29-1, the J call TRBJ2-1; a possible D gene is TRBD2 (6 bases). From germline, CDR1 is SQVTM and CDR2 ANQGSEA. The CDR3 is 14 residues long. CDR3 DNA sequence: TGCAGCGCTGCGGGGCAGGCTAGACCCAATGAGCAGTCCTTC. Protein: CSAAGQARPNEQSF.

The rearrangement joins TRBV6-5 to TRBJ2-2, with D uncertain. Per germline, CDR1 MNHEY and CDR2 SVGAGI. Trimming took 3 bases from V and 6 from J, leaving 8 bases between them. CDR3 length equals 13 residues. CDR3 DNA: TGTGCCAGCAGTTATCATAAAGCCGGGGAGCTGTTTTTT. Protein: CASSYHKAGELFF.

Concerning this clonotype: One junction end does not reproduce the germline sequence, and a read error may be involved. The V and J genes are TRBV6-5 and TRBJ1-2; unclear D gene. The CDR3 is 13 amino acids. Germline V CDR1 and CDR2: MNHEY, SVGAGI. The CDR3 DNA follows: TGTGCCATCAGTTACTCGACTGGGTGGGGCTACACCTTC. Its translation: CAISYSTGWGYTF.

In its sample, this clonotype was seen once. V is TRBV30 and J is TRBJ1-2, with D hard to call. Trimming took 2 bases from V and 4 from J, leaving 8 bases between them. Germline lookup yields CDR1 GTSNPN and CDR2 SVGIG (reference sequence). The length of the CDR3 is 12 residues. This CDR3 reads CAWSSAGYGYTF. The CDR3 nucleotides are TGTGCCTGGAGTTCGGCAGGCTATGGCTACACCTTC. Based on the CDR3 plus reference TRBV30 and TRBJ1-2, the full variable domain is SQTIHQWPATLVQPVGSPLSLECTVEGTSNPNLYWYRQAAGRGLQLLFYSVGIGQISSEVPQNLSASRPQDRQFILSSKKLLLSDSGFYLCAWSSAGYGYTFGSGTRLTVV.

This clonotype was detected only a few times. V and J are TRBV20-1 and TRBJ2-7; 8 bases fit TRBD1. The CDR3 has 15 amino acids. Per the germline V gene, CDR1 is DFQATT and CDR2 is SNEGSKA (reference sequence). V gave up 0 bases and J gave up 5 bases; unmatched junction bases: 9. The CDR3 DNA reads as TGCAGTGCTAGAGATCAAGGACAGGGAACCCACGAGCAGTACTTC. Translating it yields CSARDQGQGTHEQYF.

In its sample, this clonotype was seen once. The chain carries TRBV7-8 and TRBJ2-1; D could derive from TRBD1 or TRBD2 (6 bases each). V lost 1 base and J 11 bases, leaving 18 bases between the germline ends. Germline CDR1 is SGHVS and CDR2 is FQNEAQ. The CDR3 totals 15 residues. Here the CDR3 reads CASSLEARGRFKQFF. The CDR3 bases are TGTGCCAGCAGCTTAGAGGCTAGGGGGAGGTTTAAGCAGTTCTTC.

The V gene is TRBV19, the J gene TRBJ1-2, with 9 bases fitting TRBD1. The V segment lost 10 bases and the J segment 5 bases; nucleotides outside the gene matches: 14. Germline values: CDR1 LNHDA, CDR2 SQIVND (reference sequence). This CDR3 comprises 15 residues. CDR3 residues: CATSGTGYANYGYTF. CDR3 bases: TGTGCCACCTCCGGGACAGGGTATGCGAATTATGGCTACACCTTC.

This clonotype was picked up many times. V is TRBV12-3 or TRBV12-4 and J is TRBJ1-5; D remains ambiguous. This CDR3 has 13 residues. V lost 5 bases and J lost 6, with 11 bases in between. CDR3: CASSVSLGQPQHF. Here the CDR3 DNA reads TGTGCCAGCAGTGTCAGCCTCGGTCAGCCCCAGCATTTT.

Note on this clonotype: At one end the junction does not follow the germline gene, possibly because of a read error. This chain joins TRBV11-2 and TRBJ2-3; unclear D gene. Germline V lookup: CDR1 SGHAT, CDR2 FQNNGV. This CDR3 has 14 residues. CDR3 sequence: CANNLGSNLDTRYF. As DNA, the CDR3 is TGTGCCAACAACCTGGGTAGTAATTTAGATACGCGGTATTTT.

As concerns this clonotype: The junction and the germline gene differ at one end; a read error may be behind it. CDR3 in DNA: TGTACCAGCAGCTTAGTGGGGGTCACCGGGGAGCTGTCTTTT. Its protein product is CTSSLVGVTGELSF. This chain links TRBV11-2 with TRBJ2-2; tentatively, D is TRBD1 or TRBD2 (5 bases each). CDR1 SGHAT and CDR2 FQNNGV come from the germline V gene. This CDR3 spans 14 amino acids. The full variable domain, with the rest looked up from reference TRBV11-2 and TRBJ2-2, is EAGVAQSPRYKIIEKRQSVAFWCNPISGHATLYWYQQILGQGPKLLIQFQNNGVVDDSQLPKDRFSAERLKGVDSTLKIQPAKLEDSAVYLCTSSLVGVTGELSFGEGSRLTVL.

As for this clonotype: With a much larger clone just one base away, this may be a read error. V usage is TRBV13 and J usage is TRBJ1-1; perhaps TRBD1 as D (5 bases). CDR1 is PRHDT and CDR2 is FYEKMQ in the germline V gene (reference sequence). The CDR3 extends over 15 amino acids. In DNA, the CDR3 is TGTGCCAGCACCTTAGATAAGACAGAGAACACTGAAGCTTTCTTT. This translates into CASTLDKTENTEAFF. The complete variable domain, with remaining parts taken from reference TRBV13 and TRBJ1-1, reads AAGVIQSPRHLIKEKRETATLKCYPIPRHDTVYWYQQGPGQDPQFLISFYEKMQSDKGSIPDRFSAQQFSDYHSELNMSSLELGDSALYFCASTLDKTENTEAFFGQGTRLTVV.